This T cell receptor (beta chain) was sequenced in a study of blood T cell repertoires in COVID-19. Per the original methods: Amplified reference gene primers provided the basis for estimating nucleated cell counts. Sequenced by immunoSEQ multiplex PCR; TCRdb stores in-frame clones only, minus some. D and trimming come from the DNA, and the V and J calls and clone size come from that table. The data show roughly 180,000 clones, with approximately 85% seen just once and under 6.5% held by the top ten. From germline, CDR1 is MNHEY and CDR2 SVGAGI. The CDR3 extends over 12 amino acids. Deletions cut 4 bases from V and 7 bases from J, with 8 bases between.

The receptor's source is a woman in her fifties or sixties with COVID-19, enrolled during active disease. This sequence joins TRBV6-5 and TRBJ2-1; unclear D gene. Sample: peripheral blood. CDR3 nucleotides: TGTGCCAGCAGTTTTGACTTGAATGAGCAGTTCTTC. Amino acid sequence: CASSFDLNEQFF.